This passage covers 27 T cell receptor beta chains from one sample sequenced in a study of monozygotic twins with inflammatory bowel disease. Reanalyzing the 5' RACE reads, TCRdb keeps one entry per CDR3 protein, without DNA. This table lists approximately 400,000 distinct CDR3 sequences. The sample consisted of blood. Source of these receptors: a human donor with ulcerative colitis or Crohn's disease, or a healthy co-twin of an affected twin (not recorded which).

This sequence joins TRBV7-2 and TRBJ1-6; TCRdb reports TRBD1, a call that lacks DNA to check it against. CDR1 and CDR2 from the germline V gene are SGHTA and FQGNSA. CDR3 length equals 15 residues. CDR3 amino acids: CASSVAQGAVSPLHF. Full variable domain (outside the CDR3, taken from reference TRBV7-2 and TRBJ1-6): GAGVSQSPSNKVTEKGKDVELRCDPISGHTALYWYRQSLGQGLEFLIYFQGNSAPDKSGLPSDRFSAERTGGSVSTLTIQRTQQEDSAVYLCASSVAQGAVSPLHFGNGTRLTVT.

V and J are TRBV30 and TRBJ2-3; the D call of TRBD2 rests on TCRdb alone, since no DNA is present to check it. Germline CDR1 and CDR2: GTSNPN and SVGIG (reference sequence). This CDR3 spans 16 amino acids. The CDR3 loop is CAWRAWNAGGPSTQYF.

This chain joins TRBV6-1 and TRBJ1-1. CDR1 and CDR2 from the germline V gene are MNHNS and SASEGT. The CDR3 totals 15 residues. CDR3 amino acids: CASRKDAVKGTEAFF.

This chain uses TRBV11-2 with TRBJ2-1. CDR1 and CDR2 from the germline V gene are SGHAT and FQNNGV. The length of the CDR3 is 15 residues. The CDR3 loop reads CASSLGAGPYNEQFF.

The CDR3 loop is CASSLRADPGGRYGYTF. This chain connects TRBV7-9 to TRBJ1-2. This CDR3 contains 17 residues. CDR1 SEHNR and CDR2 FQNEAQ come from the germline V gene (reference sequence).

The rearrangement links TRBV11-2 to TRBJ1-2; TCRdb reports TRBD1, a call that lacks DNA to check it against. CDR1 is SGHAT, CDR2 FQNNGV, per germline. The CDR3 is made up of 12 amino acids. The CDR3 sequence: CASSLRGAGYTF.

The rearrangement links TRBV18 to TRBJ1-1. Germline assignment: CDR1 KGHSH and CDR2 LQKENI. The CDR3 runs 13 residues. CDR3 sequence: CASSQEQPTEAFF.

V is TRBV5-5 and J is TRBJ2-5; no DNA is available, so the TRBD1 call from TCRdb remains unchecked. From germline, CDR1 is SGHKS and CDR2 YYEKEE (reference sequence). The CDR3 has 16 amino acids. The CDR3 loop reads CASSLRIRERGETQYF.

This rearrangement joins TRBV12-3 or TRBV12-4 to TRBJ2-1. There are 13 residues in the CDR3. The CDR3 here is CASRVGTYNEQFF.

The chain couples TRBV18 to TRBJ2-7; TCRdb designates TRBD2, a call that cannot be tested without DNA. This CDR3 region has 18 residues. The germline gives CDR1 KGHSH, CDR2 LQKENI. The CDR3 sequence: CASSPLPGLAVSSYEQYF.

The V and J genes are TRBV19 and TRBJ1-1. The CDR3 is 11 amino acids. Germline V gene data show CDR1 as LNHDA and CDR2 as SQIVND (reference sequence). CDR3 sequence reads: CATTLGTEAFF. Variable domain in full (rest from reference TRBV19 and TRBJ1-1): DGGITQSPKYLFRKEGQNVTLSCEQNLNHDAMYWYRQDPGQGLRLIYYSQIVNDFQKGDIAEGYSVSREKKESFPLTVTSAQKNPTAFYLCATTLGTEAFFGQGTRLTVV.

The chain links TRBV6-5 to TRBJ1-1. The CDR3 is made up of 13 amino acids. Germline V gene data show CDR1 as MNHEY and CDR2 as SVGAGI. This chain's CDR3 is CASRYNGLREAFF.

The V and J genes are TRBV4-1 and TRBJ2-1; absent DNA, TCRdb's TRBD2 call cannot be checked. This CDR3 region has 23 residues. CDR1 is MGHRA and CDR2 is YSYEKL in the germline V gene. Here the CDR3 reads CASSRLLGIPGLVFLSSYNEQFF.

The genes are TRBV6-7 and TRBJ1-5; TCRdb's assignment of TRBD1 cannot be checked, as there is no DNA. TRBV6-7 has ORF status, its function being uncertain. CDR3 size: 18 residues. This CDR3 reads CASSSENRRSPGNQPQHF.

The rearrangement uses TRBV10-3 and TRBJ1-2; TCRdb lists TRBD1, though no DNA is available to test this call. The CDR3 sequence is 13 residues long. Germline assignment: CDR1 ENHRY and CDR2 SYGVKD. CDR3 loop: CAISESGRDGYTF.

This chain uses TRBV20-1 with TRBJ1-1. Germline V gene sequence: CDR1 DFQATT, CDR2 SNEGSKA (reference sequence). The CDR3 runs 15 residues. The CDR3 loop reads CSARDRIAGLTEAFF.

The CDR3 loop reads CASSPSGSGGGELFF. The V gene is TRBV7-3, the J gene TRBJ2-2; TCRdb names TRBD2, which stays unverified in the absence of DNA. This CDR3 comprises 15 residues. Looked up from germline, CDR1 is SGHTA and CDR2 is FQGTGA.

V and J are TRBV7-2 and TRBJ2-7; TCRdb's D call, TRBD1, is unchecked because there is no DNA. CDR1 SGHTA and CDR2 FQGNSA come from the germline V gene. This CDR3 spans 12 amino acids. The CDR3 is CASSLEVDSQYF.

The gene calls are TRBV29-1 and TRBJ1-1; without DNA, the TCRdb call of TRBD1 cannot be checked. Germline lookup yields CDR1 SQVTM and CDR2 ANQGSEA. The CDR3 covers 14 residues. The CDR3 loop is CSAGTGFMNTEAFF.

The rearrangement joins TRBV29-1 to TRBJ2-1; TCRdb picks TRBD1, but there is no DNA to check that call. The germline gives CDR1 SQVTM, CDR2 ANQGSEA. The CDR3 is made up of 14 amino acids. CDR3: CSVEGGRGSDEQFF.

V is TRBV28 and J is TRBJ1-6; without DNA, the TCRdb call of TRBD1 cannot be checked. CDR1 is MDHEN and CDR2 is SYDVKM in the germline V gene. This CDR3 has 15 amino acids. CDR3 sequence: CASSPPGQGNSPLHF.

The rearrangement joins TRBV6-2 or TRBV6-3 to TRBJ2-1; the D call from TCRdb, TRBD2, cannot be confirmed without DNA. The length of the CDR3 is 22 residues. Germline V gene sequence: CDR1 MNHEY, CDR2 SVGEGT. CDR3 residues: CASSSLTRRRAGGPVPYNEQFF.

The chain has TRBV18 and TRBJ2-5. CDR3 size: 15 residues. Germline CDR1 and CDR2: KGHSH and LQKENI. The CDR3: CASSPRDVGAETQYF.

The rearrangement uses TRBV15 and TRBJ2-7; TCRdb's assignment of TRBD1 cannot be checked, as there is no DNA. CDR1 and CDR2 (germline): LNHNV, YYDKDF (reference sequence). The CDR3 has 12 residues. CDR3 loop: CATRNPPGEQYF.

CDR3 in amino acids: CSATGRVDEQFF. J is TRBJ2-1 and V is TRBV20-1; TCRdb's D gene call, TRBD1, goes unchecked for lack of DNA. CDR1 is DFQATT, CDR2 SNEGSKA, per germline (reference sequence). This CDR3 has 12 residues.

This chain connects TRBV5-1 to TRBJ2-1. Germline V lookup: CDR1 SGHRS, CDR2 YFSETQ. CDR3 length equals 11 residues. CDR3: CASSSSNEQFF. Supplemented by reference TRBV5-1 and TRBJ2-1, the full variable domain reads KAGVTQTPRYLIKTRGQQVTLSCSPISGHRSVSWYQQTPGQGLQFLFEYFSETQRNKGNFPGRFSGRQFSNSRSEMNVSTLELGDSALYLCASSSSNEQFFGPGTRLTVL.

The V call is TRBV7-9, the J call TRBJ1-6; the TRBD1 assignment by TCRdb is unverifiable without DNA. Germline V gene data show CDR1 as SEHNR and CDR2 as FQNEAQ (reference sequence). The CDR3 consists of 14 residues. Here the CDR3 reads CASSQGQHNSPLHF.